Shown below are 11 T cell receptor beta chains from a single sample sequenced in a study of a mutant IDH1 vaccine in newly diagnosed glioma. No cognate antigen is known for these TCRs. Assay used: immunoSEQ multiplex PCR; TCRdb lists only in-frame clones, some missing. The sample includes some 42,000 clones, about 80% of them seen just once. Noted time point: week 35, safety follow-up. Alongside topical imiquimod, each dose of vaccine comprised 300 ug of mutant IDH1 20-mer peptide. Here the sequenced sample was PBMCs, taken from a glioma patient whose treatment included an IDH1 peptide vaccine. The receptor set was obtained from a woman aged 45-65 years with glioma.

This clone was observed a few times. The chain carries TRBV7-8 and TRBJ1-5, with 8 bases matching TRBD1. This CDR3 comprises 16 residues. From germline, CDR1 is SGHVS and CDR2 FQNEAQ. V gave up 4 bases and J gave up 6 bases; unmatched junction bases: 11. Here the CDR3 reads CASSSAGTGVSQPQHF. The CDR3 DNA is TGTGCCAGCAGCTCGGCCGGGACAGGCGTGAGTCAGCCCCAGCATTTT.

This chain uses TRBV2 with TRBJ1-1, with D unclear. CDR3 length: 12 amino acids. Germline CDR1 SNHLY, CDR2 FYNNEI. Trimming took 7 bases from V and 9 from J, leaving 15 bases between them. In DNA form, the CDR3 reads TGTGCCAGCAACCCCCCCCAAAGGAAAGCTTTCTTT. Its protein product is CASNPPQRKAFF.

The chain is built from TRBV6-6 and TRBJ1-2, with D unresolved. V lost 5 bases, J lost 2 bases, and 9 bases lay in between. The CDR3 spans 13 residues. Germline V CDR1 and CDR2: MNHNY, SVGAGI (reference sequence). CDR3 nucleotide sequence: TGTGCCAGCAGTGGGCGGGCAAACTATGGCTACACCTTC. It specifies CASSGRANYGYTF.

This sequence joins TRBV6-5 and TRBJ1-6; D not certain. V lost 0 bases and J 0 bases, leaving 6 bases between the germline ends. Germline V lookup: CDR1 MNHEY, CDR2 SVGAGI. This CDR3 has 16 amino acids. CDR3 DNA sequence: TGTGCCAGCAGTTACTCGTGGAGCTCCTATAATTCACCCCTCCACTTT. Its protein product is CASSYSWSSYNSPLHF.

The V call is TRBV5-4, the J call TRBJ2-7; D possibly corresponds to TRBD1 (6 bases). The V end lost 4 bases, the J end lost 3 bases, and 14 bases lay between the germline ends. This CDR3 has 14 residues. Looked up from germline, CDR1 is SGHNT and CDR2 is YYREEE (reference sequence). The CDR3 sequence is CASSPTAGDYEQYF. CDR3 nucleotide sequence: TGTGCCAGCAGCCCTACCGCAGGGGACTACGAGCAGTACTTC.

This clone has a handful of counts. The chain couples TRBV7-9 to TRBJ1-2; D perhaps matches TRBD1 (5 bases). The ends were cut back, 4 bases at V and 11 bases at J, with 14 bases in the middle. The CDR3 is made up of 12 amino acids. Per the germline V gene, CDR1 is SEHNR and CDR2 is FQNEAQ (reference sequence). Written as DNA, the CDR3 is TGTGCCAGCAGCTCGGGACCGGTAGAGTACACCTTC. It translates to CASSSGPVEYTF.

The chain links TRBV7-3 to TRBJ2-1; TRBD1 matches at 7 bases. This CDR3 is 13 amino acids long. Germline CDR1 reads SGHTA; CDR2 reads FQGTGA. Trimming at V came to 5 bases and at J to 9 bases, leaving 7 bases not matched to a gene. DNA for the CDR3: TGTGCCAGCAGCCAACAGGGGAGCGGTGAGCAGTTCTTC. It codes for CASSQQGSGEQFF.

The rearrangement uses TRBV5-6 and TRBJ2-1; 7 positions match TRBD2. Germline V CDR1 and CDR2: SGHDT, YYEEEE. Germline trimming cut 4 bases from V and 6 bases from J; bases unmatched to any gene: 7. This CDR3 is built from 14 residues. The DNA of the CDR3 is TGTGCCAGCAGCCGGGGAGGGAACGCCAATGAGCAGTTCTTC. The encoded protein is CASSRGGNANEQFF.

This clone was found a few times. The rearrangement links TRBV11-2 to TRBJ2-7; 9 bases line up with TRBD1. This CDR3 is 13 amino acids long. V gave up 5 bases and J gave up 4 bases; unmatched junction bases: 3. Germline V gene data show CDR1 as SGHAT and CDR2 as FQNNGV. The CDR3 is CASSPGTGYEQYF. The CDR3 coding sequence is TGTGCCAGCAGCCCGGGGACAGGGTACGAGCAGTACTTC.

The rearrangement uses TRBV7-2 and TRBJ2-5; D perhaps matches TRBD2 (6 bases). The germline V gene encodes CDR1 SGHTA and CDR2 FQGNSA. V was shortened by 2 bases and J by 5 bases, with 12 bases between the two germline ends. This CDR3 comprises 14 residues. The CDR3 region is CASSLNFGGETQYF. In DNA, the CDR3 is TGTGCCAGCAGCTTAAATTTCGGAGGGGAGACCCAGTACTTC.

This chain joins TRBV5-4 and TRBJ2-3; D not resolved. V was shortened by 0 bases and J by 6 bases, with 11 bases between the two germline ends. Germline-derived CDR1 and CDR2 are SGHNT and YYREEE (reference sequence). This CDR3 has 14 residues. The CDR3 region has the DNA TGTGCCAGCAGCTTGGACGACCGCCTGGATACGCAGTATTTT. Translating gives CASSLDDRLDTQYF.